The entry that follows covers one T cell receptor beta chain sequence. Its recognized antigen is unknown. No qualities accompany the bases; no much larger clone lies one base away. The time point label, read with the paper, signifies: about 28 days (+/-7) after the second vaccine dose. AZD1222 recipients whose second dose came at about 4 weeks and those whose second dose came at about 12 weeks were combined into one group, since spike-specific TCR depth and breadth did not differ between the two schedules. Vaccinee samples came from UK trials COV001 and COV002, including a single-blind randomized controlled phase 2/3 trial of AZD1222 (ChAdOx1 nCoV-19) in healthy adults. For TCRbeta chain sequencing, PBMC samples were collected from trial participants at day 0 and at day 28 after the second dose. The entry originates in a study of T cell responses to AZD1222 COVID-19 vaccine (dated by TCRdb to the early 2020s). About the full investigation: A total of around 240 trial participants underwent TCR sequencing, of whom 207 had received two doses of AZD1222 and roughly 26 had received two doses of the MenACWY control vaccine. Trial participants were enrolled into age subgroups of 18-55, 56-69 and 70-plus years, which contained 148, 28 and 57 TCR-sequenced participants, respectively.

V lost 5 bases and J lost 3 bases; the stretch between them is 16 bases long. The germline V gene (reference sequence) provides CDR1 LNHDA and CDR2 SQIVND. From the cysteine up to the phenylalanine, the CDR3 has a length of 15 residues. Of the read, only the CDR3 DNA is kept; its 45 bases are in frame from base 1. The CDR3 regions of human TCRbeta chains were subjected to immunosequencing. In the authors' own workflow: TCRs in the repertoires were compared against a reference library of SARS-CoV-2-specific TCRs that had been generated with the MIRA antigen-specificity platform. Breadth was defined as the fraction of unique TCRs that were SARS-CoV-2-associated. Depth was defined as the fraction of total T cells that were SARS-CoV-2-associated. Each spike-specific TCR was assigned to its reactive spike region and to a CD4 or CD8 class using the MIRA data. Log10-transformed breadth and depth values were compared by one-way ANOVA with Sidak's multiple comparisons tests. Not all clones reach the TCRdb copy of this immuneACCESS table, which keeps in-frame sequences only. Checked studies attribute under half of the gap to unresolved V genes and leave the rest unexplained. V and J calls and clone size are given by that table; D and trimming were obtained from the DNA. Across this sample there are tens of thousands of clones, with roughly nine tenths seen only once. The ten largest clones represent approximately 3.1% of the sample.

What the study reported, not specific to this receptor: Vaccine-associated CD4 TCRs spanned the whole spike protein, with dominant responses in regions 160-218 and 743-854. After two AZD1222 doses, both the breadth and the depth of spike-specific TCRs were significantly higher than at day 0 and than in MenACWY recipients. The 56-69-year group was small, and its depth increase did not reach significance, likely because of low power. No day 14 peak-response samples were available, so repertoires were characterized only after the peak T cell response. Conclusions about previously exposed vaccinees were limited because only a handful of AZD1222 recipients were SARS-CoV-2 seropositive at baseline. Participants were mostly white British and included more females than males, and it was suggested by the authors that clonal diversity may have been underestimated. Reportedly, close to half of the unique spike-specific TCRs recognized epitopes lying outside the regions that are mutated in the B.1.351 and B.1.1.7 variants.

The chain was built from TRBV19 and TRBJ1-2; the D gene lacks a confident call. The receptor comes from an adult who received the AZD1222 COVID-19 vaccine. Here the sequenced sample was peripheral blood, taken 28 days after the second AZD1222 dose. In nucleotides, the sequence is TGTGCCAGTAGTCCAGGTGGGCCCCCTTACTATGGCTACACCTTC. The resulting protein is CASSPGGPPYYGYTF. The reference TRBV19 and TRBJ1-2 proteins fill in what lies around the CDR3, so the full variable domain reads DGGITQSPKYLFRKEGQNVTLSCEQNLNHDAMYWYRQDPGQGLRLIYYSQIVNDFQKGDIAEGYSVSREKKESFPLTVTSAQKNPTAFYLCASSPGGPPYYGYTFGSGTRLTVV.